A single sample is the source of the 20 T cell receptor beta chains below, sequenced in a study of blood T cell repertoires in COVID-19. Assay used: immunoSEQ multiplex PCR; TCRdb lists only in-frame clones, some missing. Among fewer than 250,000 clones listed, around 76% were seen once. The sample was peripheral blood. Receptors were obtained from a woman aged 55-69 years with COVID-19, enrolled during active disease.

The DNA of the CDR3 is TGTGCCATCGTAGGGGGTGGCCGGACTGAAGCTTTCTTT. It translates to CAIVGGGRTEAFF. The chain has TRBV5-4 and TRBJ1-1; D possibly corresponds to TRBD1 (6 bases). The V end was cut by 9 bases, the J end by 5 bases, with 17 bases between. This CDR3 comprises 13 residues. Germline V gene data show CDR1 as SGHNT and CDR2 as YYREEE (reference sequence).

The rearrangement joins TRBV24-1 to TRBJ2-3; D possibly corresponds to TRBD1 (5 bases). V lost 0 bases to trimming and J lost 1 base, with 7 bases between them. Germline CDR1 and CDR2: KGHDR and SFDVKD. CDR3 length equals 15 residues. Here the CDR3 DNA reads TGTGCCACCAGTGATTTGAAGACAGGCACAGATACGCAGTATTTT. Its translation is CATSDLKTGTDTQYF.

The V gene is TRBV21-1, the J gene TRBJ2-1; TRBD2, the table's D call, lacks a check against the DNA. TRBV21-1 is classified as a pseudogene. This CDR3 has 14 residues. The DNA of the CDR3 is TGTGCCACCGTAGCGGGAAGCTCCTACAATGAGCAGTTCTTC. This encodes CATVAGSSYNEQFF.

The chain has TRBV3-1 (or the pseudogene TRBV3-2) and TRBJ2-5, with 8 bases lining up with TRBD2. V lost 1 base and J lost 2; bases outside the gene matches: 9. Germline values: CDR1 LGHDT, CDR2 YNNKEL (reference sequence). The CDR3 sequence is 17 residues long. The CDR3 DNA sequence: TGTGCCAGCAGCCAAGTCGTGGGGAGACTAGCGCAAGAGACCCAGTACTTC. It translates to CASSQVVGRLAQETQYF.

As to this clone: A read error may produce the germline difference seen at one junction end. The rearrangement uses TRBV6-2 or TRBV6-3 and TRBJ2-6; D perhaps matches TRBD2 (5 bases). Germline assignment: CDR1 MNHEY and CDR2 SVGEGT. This CDR3 region has 16 residues. The CDR3 region has the DNA TGTGCCAGCAGTCACTCCCGAGGGACTGGGGCCAACGTCCTGACTTTC. It encodes CASSHSRGTGANVLTF.

A remark on this clone: Other DNA variants within this sample encode the same CDR3. The chain uses TRBV2 and TRBJ2-3, with 10 nucleotides matching TRBD1. In germline, CDR1 is SNHLY, CDR2 FYNNEI. V lost 6 bases and J lost 2; bases outside the gene matches: 5. The CDR3 runs to 15 residues. Written as DNA, the CDR3 is TGTGCCAGCAGCCTGGGACAGGGGCTCACAGATACGCAGTATTTT. Protein sequence: CASSLGQGLTDTQYF.

This clone appeared a single time. The chain couples TRBV5-1 to TRBJ2-6; 12 bases map to TRBD1. The CDR3 is 18 residues long. The V segment lost 4 bases and the J segment 2 bases; nucleotides outside the gene matches: 7. The germline V gene has CDR1 SGHRS and CDR2 YFSETQ. The CDR3 protein is CASSRTGTGGTGANVLTF. CDR3 coding DNA: TGCGCCAGCAGCAGAACCGGGACAGGGGGCACTGGGGCCAACGTCCTGACTTTC. Full variable domain (remainder filled in from reference TRBV5-1 and TRBJ2-6): KAGVTQTPRYLIKTRGQQVTLSCSPISGHRSVSWYQQTPGQGLQFLFEYFSETQRNKGNFPGRFSGRQFSNSRSEMNVSTLELGDSALYLCASSRTGTGGTGANVLTFGAGSRLTVL.

A word on this clone: Other DNA sequences from this sample encode an identical CDR3 as well. J is TRBJ1-1 and V is TRBV7-9, with unresolved D. CDR1 is SEHNR, CDR2 FQNEAQ, per germline (reference sequence). There are 13 residues in the CDR3. V was pared by 2 bases and J by 5 bases, with 9 bases between. Here the CDR3 reads CASSLSGDTEAFF. In DNA form, the CDR3 reads TGTGCCAGCAGCTTATCGGGAGATACTGAAGCTTTCTTT.

The J gene is TRBJ2-2, the V gene TRBV19; D ambiguous. This CDR3 is built from 13 residues. CDR1 is LNHDA, CDR2 SQIVND, per germline (reference sequence). The ends were cut back, 4 bases at V and 6 bases at J, with 9 bases in the middle. The CDR3 region is CASSSSVAGELFF. The DNA of the CDR3 is TGTGCCAGTAGTAGTTCGGTCGCCGGGGAGCTGTTTTTT.

This chain connects TRBV21-1 to TRBJ1-2; the table's TRBD1 call for D was not verified on the DNA. TRBV21-1 is deemed a pseudogene. The CDR3 extends over 14 amino acids. DNA for the CDR3: TGTGCCAGCAGCAAAAGGACAACTAACTATGGCTACACCTTC. Translating it yields CASSKRTTNYGYTF.

This chain links TRBV15 with TRBJ1-4; unclear D gene. The CDR3 contains 18 residues. V was pared by 0 bases and J by 8 bases, with 22 bases between. Germline values: CDR1 LNHNV, CDR2 YYDKDF (reference sequence). The DNA of the CDR3 is TGTGCCACCAGCAGAGATCCCATAAGACCGAGGGCTGAAGAAAAACTGTTTTTT. This codes for CATSRDPIRPRAEEKLFF. The full variable domain, in which reference TRBV15 and TRBJ1-4 provide the parts outside the CDR3, is DAMVIQNPRYQVTQFGKPVTLSCSQTLNHNVMYWYQQKSSQAPKLLFHYYDKDFNNEADTPDNFQSRRPNTSFCFLDIRSPGLGDTAMYLCATSRDPIRPRAEEKLFFGSGTQLSVL.

The rearrangement links TRBV7-9 to TRBJ1-3; no reliable D call. Trimming removed 5 bases at V and 1 base at J, with 6 bases between. Looked up from germline, CDR1 is SEHNR and CDR2 is FQNEAQ (reference sequence). CDR3 size: 13 residues. The chain's CDR3 is CASSRESGNTIYF. Written as DNA, the CDR3 is TGTGCCAGCAGCCGTGAGTCTGGAAACACCATATATTTT.

The chain combines TRBV19 with TRBJ2-6; 10 bases align to TRBD1. The CDR3 consists of 16 residues. V lost 10 bases and J lost 4; bases outside the gene matches: 10. Germline V gene sequence: CDR1 LNHDA, CDR2 SQIVND (reference sequence). For the CDR3, the DNA is TGTGCCACCCGGGACAGGGGTCCTGGAGGGGCCAACGTCCTGACTTTC. It translates to CATRDRGPGGANVLTF.

The count of this clone is one. This rearrangement joins TRBV9 to TRBJ2-1, with 9 bases that match TRBD2. In germline, CDR1 is SGDLS, CDR2 YYNGEE. Trimming removed 0 bases from V and 4 bases from J; junction bases left unmatched: 5. The CDR3 consists of 16 residues. CDR3 bases: TGTGCCAGCAGCGTAGTAGGGCTAGCGGGATACAATGAGCAGTTCTTC. Its protein is CASSVVGLAGYNEQFF.

The chain is built from TRBV11-1 and TRBJ2-2; tentatively, D is TRBD1 (6 bases). The CDR3 extends over 15 amino acids. V dropped 1 base and J dropped 4 bases, with 10 bases sitting between them. Germline lookup yields CDR1 SGHAT and CDR2 FQDESV (reference sequence). This CDR3 reads CASSLVAGATGELFF. DNA for the CDR3: TGTGCCAGCAGCTTAGTGGCAGGGGCCACCGGGGAGCTGTTTTTT.

The V call is TRBV9, the J call TRBJ2-6, with TRBD1 matching over 7 bases. This CDR3 region has 18 residues. Losses at the gene ends were 4 bases for V and 2 bases for J; bases not matched to a gene: 12. The germline V gene encodes CDR1 SGDLS and CDR2 YYNGEE. CDR3 DNA: TGTGCCAGCAGCCTCACCGCAGAGGGGGCGGCTGGGGCCAACGTCCTGACTTTC. Protein sequence: CASSLTAEGAAGANVLTF.

Here the CDR3 reads CASSTGHVLAGANVLTF. CDR3 coding DNA: TGCGCCAGCAGCACGGGACACGTCTTGGCTGGGGCCAACGTCCTGACTTTC. The chain employs TRBV5-1 and TRBJ2-6; maybe TRBD1 (6 bases). The CDR3 consists of 17 residues. Germline CDR1 SGHRS, CDR2 YFSETQ. V was pared by 4 bases and J by 2 bases, with 16 bases between.

The gene calls are TRBV9 and TRBJ2-7, with a tentative D call TRBD2 (7 bases). The germline V gene encodes CDR1 SGDLS and CDR2 YYNGEE. The CDR3 spans 14 residues. The ends were cut back, 3 bases at V and 9 bases at J, with 19 bases in the middle. The CDR3 region is CASSALGEGGVQYF. The CDR3 coding sequence is TGTGCCAGCAGCGCCCTCGGGGAGGGGGGTGTGCAGTACTTC.

The chain recombines TRBV4-3 with TRBJ1-2; maybe TRBD1 (5 bases). This CDR3 is built from 13 residues. V was trimmed by 4 bases and J by 5 bases, leaving 11 bases between them. CDR1 and CDR2 from the germline V gene are LGHNA and YSLEER. CDR3 nucleotides: TGCGCCAGCAGCCGCGCACGGGGGTATGGCTACACCTTC. It translates to CASSRARGYGYTF.

V gene TRBV6-5 combines with J gene TRBJ1-1; D not resolved. The length of the CDR3 is 14 residues. V gave up 6 bases and J gave up 6 bases, with 17 bases separating them. Germline values: CDR1 MNHEY, CDR2 SVGAGI. This CDR3 reads CASRVTRGSSEAFF. CDR3 nucleotide sequence: TGTGCCAGCAGGGTCACCCGGGGAAGCTCTGAAGCTTTCTTT.